The clone carrying this T cell receptor (beta chain) was seen only once. The CDR3 loop spans 12 amino acids. Per the germline V gene, CDR1 is PRHDT and CDR2 is FYEKMQ (reference sequence). V was cut by 2 bases and J by 4 bases, with 5 bases left in between. This table comes from immunoSEQ multiplex PCR, and its TCRdb copy is limited to in-frame clones, with some not included. The sample has around 400,000 clones; over 80% are singletons. These data are taken from a study of blood T cell repertoires in COVID-19. Sequencing was performed on PBMCs or T cells enriched from blood (not recorded which). The chain is built from TRBV13 and TRBJ1-1; D is unclear. The TCR was taken from a woman aged 45-59 years who had recovered from COVID-19. Written as DNA, the CDR3 is TGTGCCAGCAGCTTACCGGGCACTGAAGCTTTCTTT. Translation: CASSLPGTEAFF.